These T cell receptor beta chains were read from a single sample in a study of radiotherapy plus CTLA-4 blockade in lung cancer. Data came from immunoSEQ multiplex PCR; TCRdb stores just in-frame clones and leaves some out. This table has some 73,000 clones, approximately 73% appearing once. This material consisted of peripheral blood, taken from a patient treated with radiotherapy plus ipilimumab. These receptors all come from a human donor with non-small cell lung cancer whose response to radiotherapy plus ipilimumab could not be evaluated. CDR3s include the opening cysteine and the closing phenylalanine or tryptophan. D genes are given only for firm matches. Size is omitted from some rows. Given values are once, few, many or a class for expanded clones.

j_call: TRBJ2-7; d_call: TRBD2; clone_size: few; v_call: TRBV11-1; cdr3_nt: TGTGCCAGCAGCTTGATTAGCGGGGGTACCGGCTACGAGCAGTACTTC; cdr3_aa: CASSLISGGTGYEQYF
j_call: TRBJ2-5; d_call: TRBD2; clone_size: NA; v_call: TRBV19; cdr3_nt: TGTGCCAGTAGTATACTAGCGGGAGGGCCAGAGGTAGAGACCCAGTACTTC; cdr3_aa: CASSILAGGPEVETQYF
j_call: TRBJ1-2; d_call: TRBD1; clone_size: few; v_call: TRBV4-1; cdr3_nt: TGCGCCAGCAGCCAAGCACCGACAGGGCAGTATGGCTACACCTTC; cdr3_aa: CASSQAPTGQYGYTF
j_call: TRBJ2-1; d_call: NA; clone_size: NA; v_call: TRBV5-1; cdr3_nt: TGCGCCAGCAGCTCTACTAGCCGCAATGAGCAGTTCTTC; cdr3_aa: CASSSTSRNEQFF
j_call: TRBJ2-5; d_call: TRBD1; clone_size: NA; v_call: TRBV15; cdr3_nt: TGTGCCACCAGTTGGGACAGGGGAGGAGAGACCCAGTACTTC; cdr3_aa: CATSWDRGGETQYF
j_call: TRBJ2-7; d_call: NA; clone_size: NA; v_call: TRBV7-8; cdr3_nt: TGTGCCAGCAGTCTACAACAGAAGGCAGTGTACTTC; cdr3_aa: CASSLQQKAVYF
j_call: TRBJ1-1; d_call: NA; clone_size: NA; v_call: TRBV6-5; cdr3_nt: TGTGCCAGCACCGGGCTCTCCTCGGAGGCGGCTTTCTTT; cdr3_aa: CASTGLSSEAAFF
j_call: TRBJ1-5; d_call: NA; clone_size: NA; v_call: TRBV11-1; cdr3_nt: TGTGCCAGCAGCTTAGACAGAAGCAATCAGCCCCAGCATTTT; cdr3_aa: CASSLDRSNQPQHF
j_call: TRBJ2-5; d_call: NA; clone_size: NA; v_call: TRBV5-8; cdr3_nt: TGTGCCAGCAACCGGGGGGCCCACCAAGAGACCCAGTACTTC; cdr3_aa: CASNRGAHQETQYF
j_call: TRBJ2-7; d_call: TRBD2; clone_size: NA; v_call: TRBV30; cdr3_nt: TGTGCCTTTACGGGGGGAACTACCTACGAGCAGTACTTC; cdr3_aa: CAFTGGTTYEQYF
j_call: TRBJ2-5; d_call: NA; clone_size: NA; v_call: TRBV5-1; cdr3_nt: TGCGCCAGCAGCTTGGCACAGGGTAGGGCAGGGGAAGGAGAGACCCAGTACTTC; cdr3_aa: CASSLAQGRAGEGETQYF
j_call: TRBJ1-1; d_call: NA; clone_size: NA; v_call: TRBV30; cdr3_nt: TGTGCCTGGAGTTACAGTAGGAACACTGAAGCTTTCTTT; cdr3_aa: CAWSYSRNTEAFF
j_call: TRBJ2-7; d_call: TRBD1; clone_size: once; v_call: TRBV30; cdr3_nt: TGTGCCTGGAGGGTTAGGACAGGGTCTAGCGAGCAGTACTTC; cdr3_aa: CAWRVRTGSSEQYF
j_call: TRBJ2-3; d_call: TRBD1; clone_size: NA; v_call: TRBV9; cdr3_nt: TGTGCCAGCAGCGTAATGCGACAGGGTGGCGATACGCAGTATTTT; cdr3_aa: CASSVMRQGGDTQYF
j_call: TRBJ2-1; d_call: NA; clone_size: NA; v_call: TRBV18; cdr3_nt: TGTGCCAGCTCACCCCCTTCTGGCCAGGAGCAGTTCTTC; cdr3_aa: CASSPPSGQEQFF
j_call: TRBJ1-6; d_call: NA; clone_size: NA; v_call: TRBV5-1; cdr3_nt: TGCGCCAGCAGCTGGGGGGGGCCTACCTATAATTCACCCCTCCACTTT; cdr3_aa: CASSWGGPTYNSPLHF
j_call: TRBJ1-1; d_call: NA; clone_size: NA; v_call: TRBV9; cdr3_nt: TGTGCCAGCAGCGTTCCACCCTGGCCCATGAACACTGAAGCTTTCTTT; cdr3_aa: CASSVPPWPMNTEAFF
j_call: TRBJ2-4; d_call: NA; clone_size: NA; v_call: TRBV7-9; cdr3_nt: TGTGCCAGCAGCTCGGACATAAACATTCAGTACTTC; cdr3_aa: CASSSDINIQYF
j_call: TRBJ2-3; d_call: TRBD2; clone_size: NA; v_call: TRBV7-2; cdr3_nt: TGTGCCAGCAGCCTCCAAGGACTAGCGGGTAATACGCAGTATTTT; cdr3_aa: CASSLQGLAGNTQYF
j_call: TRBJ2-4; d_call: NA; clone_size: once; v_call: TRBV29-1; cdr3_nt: TGCAGCGTTGAGCGGGGCCGTGACATTCAGTACTTC; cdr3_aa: CSVERGRDIQYF
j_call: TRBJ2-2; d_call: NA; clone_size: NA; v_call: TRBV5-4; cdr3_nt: TGTGCCAGCAGCCCGGGTCCAGCGGTGAACACCGGGGAGCTGTTTTTT; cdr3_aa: CASSPGPAVNTGELFF
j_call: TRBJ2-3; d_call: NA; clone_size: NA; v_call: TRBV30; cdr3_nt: TGTGCCTGGAGTGGAGGAGTTTGGACAGTGGGAACTAGCACAGATACGCAGTATTTT; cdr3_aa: CAWSGGVWTVGTSTDTQYF
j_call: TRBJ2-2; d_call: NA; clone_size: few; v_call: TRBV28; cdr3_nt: TGTGCCAGCAGTTTGGGGCAGGGGTGGGCGAACACCGGGGAGCTGTTTTTT; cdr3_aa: CASSLGQGWANTGELFF
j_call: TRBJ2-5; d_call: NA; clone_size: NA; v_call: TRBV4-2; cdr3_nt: TGTGCCAGCAGCCAGTCCTGGGGGCGGGGGGAGACCCAGTACTTC; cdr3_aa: CASSQSWGRGETQYF
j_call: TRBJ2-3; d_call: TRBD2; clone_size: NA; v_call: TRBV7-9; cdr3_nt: TGTGCCAGCAGCATATTTGGACTAGCGGGGGACACAGATACGCAGTATTTT; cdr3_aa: CASSIFGLAGDTDTQYF
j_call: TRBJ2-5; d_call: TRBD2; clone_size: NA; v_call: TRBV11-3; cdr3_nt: TGTGCCAGCAGCTCCTTAGCGGGAACTTCCTATGTGCAGTACTTC; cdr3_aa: CASSSLAGTSYVQYF
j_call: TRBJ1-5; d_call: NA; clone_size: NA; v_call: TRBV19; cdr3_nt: TGTGCCAGTAGACAGGGCTCACGGCCCCAGCATTTT; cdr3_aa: CASRQGSRPQHF
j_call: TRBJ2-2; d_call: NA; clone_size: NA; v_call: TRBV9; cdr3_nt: TGTGCCAGCAGGCGGGGAGACACCGGGGAGCTGTTTTTT; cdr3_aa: CASRRGDTGELFF
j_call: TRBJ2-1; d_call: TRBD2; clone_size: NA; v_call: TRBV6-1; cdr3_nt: TGTGCCAGCAGCCGACTAGCGCTGTACAATGAGCAGTTCTTC; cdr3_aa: CASSRLALYNEQFF
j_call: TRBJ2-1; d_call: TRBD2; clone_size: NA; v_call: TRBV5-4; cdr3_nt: TGTGCCAGCGCTAGCGGGAGGGCCTTCAATGAGCAGTTCTTC; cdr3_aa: CASASGRAFNEQFF
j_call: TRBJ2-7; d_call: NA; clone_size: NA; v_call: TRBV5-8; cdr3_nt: TGTGCCAGCAGCCCTTGGCGGGATACCTACGAGCAGTACTTC; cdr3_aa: CASSPWRDTYEQYF
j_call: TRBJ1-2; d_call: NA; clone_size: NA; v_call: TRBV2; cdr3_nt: TGTGCCAGCAGTCCATATCAATGGGGGGGACTTTATGGCTACACCTTC; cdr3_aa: CASSPYQWGGLYGYTF
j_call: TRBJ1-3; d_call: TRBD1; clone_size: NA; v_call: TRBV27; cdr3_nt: TGTGCCAGCAGGCTCCGGGACAGGGACTCTGGAAACACCATATATTTT; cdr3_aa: CASRLRDRDSGNTIYF
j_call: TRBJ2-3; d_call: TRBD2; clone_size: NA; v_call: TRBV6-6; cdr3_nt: TGTGCCAGCGGTACGGGGACTATCGGCACAGATACGCAGTATTTT; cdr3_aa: CASGTGTIGTDTQYF
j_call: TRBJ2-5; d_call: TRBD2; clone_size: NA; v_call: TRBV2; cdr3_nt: TGTGCCAGCAGTACGGCGACTAGCGGGGGATCTCAAGAGACCCAGTACTTC; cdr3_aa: CASSTATSGGSQETQYF
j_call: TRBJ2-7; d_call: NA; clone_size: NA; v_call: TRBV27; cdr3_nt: TGTGCCAGCAGCCTTCTAGCGTTATACTCCTACGAGCAGTACTTC; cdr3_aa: CASSLLALYSYEQYF
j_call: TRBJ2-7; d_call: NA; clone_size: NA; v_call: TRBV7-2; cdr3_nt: TGTGCCAGCAGCTTAGGACAGGCGTCCTACGAGCAGTACTTC; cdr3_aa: CASSLGQASYEQYF
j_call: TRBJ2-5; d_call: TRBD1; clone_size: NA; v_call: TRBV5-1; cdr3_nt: TGCGCCAGCAGCTTTCTCGGACAGGGGAGGGAGACCCAGTACTTC; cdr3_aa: CASSFLGQGRETQYF
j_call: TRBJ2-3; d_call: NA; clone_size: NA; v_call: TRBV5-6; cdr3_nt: TGTGCCAGCAGCTTCCAGGGTACGCCAGATACGCAGTATTTT; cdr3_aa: CASSFQGTPDTQYF
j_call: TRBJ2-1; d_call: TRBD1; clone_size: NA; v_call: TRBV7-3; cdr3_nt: TGTGCCAGCAGCTTAACGGGGGGACAGGGGGATGAGCAGTTCTTC; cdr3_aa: CASSLTGGQGDEQFF
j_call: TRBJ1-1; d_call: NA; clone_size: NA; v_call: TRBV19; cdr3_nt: TGTGCCAGTAGTCCCGGGAGGGAAAACACTGAAGCTTTCTTT; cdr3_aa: CASSPGRENTEAFF
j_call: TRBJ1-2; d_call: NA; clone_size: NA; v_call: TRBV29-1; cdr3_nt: TGCAGCTCGGGGGGCTACACCTTC; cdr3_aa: CSSGGYTF
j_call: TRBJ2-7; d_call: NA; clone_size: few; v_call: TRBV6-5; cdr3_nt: TGTGCCAGCAGTTACTCGTCAGGGTGGTCCTACGAGCAGTACTTC; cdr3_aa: CASSYSSGWSYEQYF
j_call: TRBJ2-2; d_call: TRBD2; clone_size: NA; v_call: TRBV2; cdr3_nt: TGTGCCAGCAGTGAACGGGGACTAGGAGCCGGGGAGCTGTTTTTT; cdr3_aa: CASSERGLGAGELFF
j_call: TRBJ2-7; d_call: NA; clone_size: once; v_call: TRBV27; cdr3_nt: TGTGCCAGCGCCGGGAGACTGAGCTCCTACGAGCAGTACTTC; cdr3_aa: CASAGRLSSYEQYF
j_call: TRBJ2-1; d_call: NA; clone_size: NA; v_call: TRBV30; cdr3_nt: TGTGCCTGGAGGCGGGGTTTTAATGAGCAGTTCTTC; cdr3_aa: CAWRRGFNEQFF
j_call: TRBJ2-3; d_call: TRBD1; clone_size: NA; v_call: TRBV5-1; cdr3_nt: TGCGCCAGCAGCCCCTGGACAGGGAAGAACACAGATACGCAGTATTTT; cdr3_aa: CASSPWTGKNTDTQYF
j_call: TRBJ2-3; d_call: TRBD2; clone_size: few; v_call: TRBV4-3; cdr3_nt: TGCGCCAGCAGCCCGGTAGCGGGGACAGATACGCAGTATTTT; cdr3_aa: CASSPVAGTDTQYF
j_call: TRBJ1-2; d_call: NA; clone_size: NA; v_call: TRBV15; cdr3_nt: TGTGCCACCAGCAGAGAGCAAGGGGGCTATGGCTACACCTTC; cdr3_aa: CATSREQGGYGYTF
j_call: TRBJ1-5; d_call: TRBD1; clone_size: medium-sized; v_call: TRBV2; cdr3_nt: TGTGCCAGCAGTGACGAGGGGGCCGGCAATCAGCCCCAGCATTTT; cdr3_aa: CASSDEGAGNQPQHF
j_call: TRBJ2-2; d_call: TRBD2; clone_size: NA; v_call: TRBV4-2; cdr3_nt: TGTGCCAGCAGCCAAGTCCTAGCGGGGGGGAACACCGGGGAGCTGTTTTTT; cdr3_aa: CASSQVLAGGNTGELFF
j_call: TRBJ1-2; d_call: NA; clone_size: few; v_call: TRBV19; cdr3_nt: TGTGCCAGTAGTTCCTACCCCCGGACAGTCGGCTACACCTTC; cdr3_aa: CASSSYPRTVGYTF
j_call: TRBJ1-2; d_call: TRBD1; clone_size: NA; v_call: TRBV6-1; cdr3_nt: TGTGCCAGCAGTTTGGACAGGGGGCGCGGGGGCTACACCTTC; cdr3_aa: CASSLDRGRGGYTF
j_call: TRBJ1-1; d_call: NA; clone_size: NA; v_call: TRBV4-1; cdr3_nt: TGCGCCAGCAGCCCGACGTACCCGGGCCCCAATCAGGAGGCAGCTTTCTTT; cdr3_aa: CASSPTYPGPNQEAAFF
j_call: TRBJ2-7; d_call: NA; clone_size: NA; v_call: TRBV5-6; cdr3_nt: TGTGCCAGCAGCTTGGGGCCGGGATACGAGCAGTACTTC; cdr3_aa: CASSLGPGYEQYF
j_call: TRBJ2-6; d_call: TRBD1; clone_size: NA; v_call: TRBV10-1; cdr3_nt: TGCGCCAGCAGTGACCTAACTCCGTGGACAGGGGACACTGGGGCCAACGTCCTGACTTTC; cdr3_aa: CASSDLTPWTGDTGANVLTF
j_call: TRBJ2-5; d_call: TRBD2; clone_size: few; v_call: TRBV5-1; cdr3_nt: TGCGCCAGCAGCTTGGATCCGGGACTAGCCAAAGAGACCCAGTACTTC; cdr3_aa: CASSLDPGLAKETQYF